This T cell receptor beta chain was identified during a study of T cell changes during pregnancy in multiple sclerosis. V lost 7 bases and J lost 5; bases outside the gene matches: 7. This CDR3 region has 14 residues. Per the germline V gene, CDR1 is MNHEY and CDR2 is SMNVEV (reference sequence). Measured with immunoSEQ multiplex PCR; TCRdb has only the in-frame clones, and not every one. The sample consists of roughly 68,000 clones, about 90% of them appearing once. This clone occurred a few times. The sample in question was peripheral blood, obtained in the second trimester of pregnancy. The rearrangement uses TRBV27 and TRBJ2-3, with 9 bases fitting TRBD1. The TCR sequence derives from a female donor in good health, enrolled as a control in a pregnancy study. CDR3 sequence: CASTAQGAGDTQYF. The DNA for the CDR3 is TGTGCCAGCACCGCACAGGGGGCAGGAGATACGCAGTATTTT.